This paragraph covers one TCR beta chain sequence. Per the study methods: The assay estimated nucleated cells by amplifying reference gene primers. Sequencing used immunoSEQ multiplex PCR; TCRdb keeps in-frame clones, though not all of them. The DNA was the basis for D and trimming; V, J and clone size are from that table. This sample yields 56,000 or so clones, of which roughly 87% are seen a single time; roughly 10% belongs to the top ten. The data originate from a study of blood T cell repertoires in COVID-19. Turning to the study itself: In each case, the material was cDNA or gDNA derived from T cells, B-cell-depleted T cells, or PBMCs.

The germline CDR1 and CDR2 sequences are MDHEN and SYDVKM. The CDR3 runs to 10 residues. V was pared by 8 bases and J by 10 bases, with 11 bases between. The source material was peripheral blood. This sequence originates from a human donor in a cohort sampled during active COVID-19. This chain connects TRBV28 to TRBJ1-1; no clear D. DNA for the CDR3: TGTGCCAGCCTTTCCGGTCGAGCTTTCTTT. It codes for CASLSGRAFF.